This T cell receptor beta chain was observed in a study of cytomegalovirus exposure and HLA in healthy donors. This CDR3 comprises 14 residues. V lost 7 bases and J lost 4, with 14 bases in between. Germline loops: CDR1 SNHLY, CDR2 FYNNEI. PCR amplification relied on 60 Vbeta primers (plus 13 Jbeta primers). The protocol was immunoSEQ multiplex PCR, while the TCRdb copy is restricted to in-frame clones and leaves out a portion. The data hold 140,000 to 150,000 clones, with about 82% observed a single time. The origin of this receptor is a male donor in good health and CMV-seronegative. V usage is TRBV2 and J usage is TRBJ1-5; possible D gene TRBD1, 5 bases. The sequencing sample was made of PBMCs. As DNA, the CDR3 is TGTGCCAGCACTCCCCAAGGGGTAAATCAGCCCCAGCATTTT. This sequence encodes CASTPQGVNQPQHF.